Listed below are T cell receptor beta chains from one sample, sequenced in a study of shared clonotypes between healthy human individuals. Clones were sequenced by immunoSEQ multiplex PCR, and TCRdb holds only the in-frame ones, with some missing. The sample includes 500,000 to 550,000 clones, 90% to 96% seen only once; the top ten take around 0.067%. Sequencing input: naive CD4+ T cells sorted from blood. These receptors came from a woman in her twenties or thirties in good health. The CDR3 runs from the conserved cysteine through the conserved F or W. Each record gives: CDR3 protein, V gene, clone size, CDR3 length, D gene. The D gene is left open where the match is weak. Clone sizes are given selectively: once, few, many, or a class where the clone is expanded.

CDR3aa: CASSGGLANSYEQYF
v_gene: TRBV11-2
abundance: NA
len: 15
d_gene: NA

CDR3aa: CASSLEDGAYEQYF
v_gene: TRBV19
abundance: NA
len: 14
d_gene: NA

CDR3aa: CASSLGQGTTEAFF
v_gene: TRBV28
abundance: NA
len: 14
d_gene: TRBD1

CDR3aa: CASSVQGQGEQYF
v_gene: TRBV9
abundance: NA
len: 13
d_gene: TRBD1

CDR3aa: CASSYPTAYEQYF
v_gene: TRBV7-8
abundance: NA
len: 13
d_gene: NA

CDR3aa: CASSRTSGRDEQYF
v_gene: TRBV18
abundance: NA
len: 14
d_gene: TRBD2

CDR3aa: CASSFVPSQGTGELFF
v_gene: TRBV27
abundance: NA
len: 16
d_gene: NA

CDR3aa: CASSLVQYNEQFF
v_gene: TRBV5-6
abundance: NA
len: 13
d_gene: NA

CDR3aa: CASSPGGGEQYF
v_gene: TRBV28
abundance: NA
len: 12
d_gene: NA

CDR3aa: CASSGTDYGYTF
v_gene: TRBV6-1
abundance: NA
len: 12
d_gene: NA

CDR3aa: CASSDGTSGREPLYNEQFF
v_gene: TRBV2
abundance: NA
len: 19
d_gene: TRBD2

CDR3aa: CASTRTGDYEQYF
v_gene: TRBV2
abundance: NA
len: 13
d_gene: TRBD1

CDR3aa: CASSYSGLDIDEQYF
v_gene: TRBV6-5
abundance: once
len: 15
d_gene: TRBD2

CDR3aa: CASSLGREYYEQYF
v_gene: TRBV7-2
abundance: NA
len: 14
d_gene: TRBD2

CDR3aa: CASSHGQRGPYEQYF
v_gene: TRBV5-1
abundance: NA
len: 15
d_gene: TRBD2

CDR3aa: CASRSGARSRVQETQYF
v_gene: TRBV28
abundance: once
len: 17
d_gene: NA

CDR3aa: CASSGPEARNEQYF
v_gene: TRBV5-1
abundance: NA
len: 14
d_gene: NA

CDR3aa: CASSLDWDRIYEQYF
v_gene: TRBV5-1
abundance: NA
len: 15
d_gene: TRBD1

CDR3aa: CASSHVPGTGLYEQYF
v_gene: TRBV4-1
abundance: NA
len: 16
d_gene: TRBD1

CDR3aa: CASSTRDRAYEQYF
v_gene: TRBV6-1
abundance: NA
len: 14
d_gene: NA

CDR3aa: CASSIVEGVWHF
v_gene: TRBV19
abundance: few
len: 12
d_gene: NA

CDR3aa: CASSRVLATSGNQPQHF
v_gene: TRBV4-1
abundance: NA
len: 17
d_gene: NA

CDR3aa: CASSFTGEEAFF
v_gene: TRBV5-1
abundance: NA
len: 12
d_gene: TRBD1

CDR3aa: CASSPIPGPDTQYF
v_gene: TRBV18
abundance: once
len: 14
d_gene: NA

CDR3aa: CASSLLTGTQPYEQYF
v_gene: TRBV7-9
abundance: NA
len: 16
d_gene: NA

CDR3aa: CASSVPSGSTTDTQYF
v_gene: TRBV9
abundance: NA
len: 16
d_gene: TRBD2

CDR3aa: CSVVKGLRNTEAFF
v_gene: TRBV29-1
abundance: NA
len: 14
d_gene: NA

CDR3aa: CASSPSAGDGYTF
v_gene: TRBV7-2
abundance: NA
len: 13
d_gene: NA

CDR3aa: CASSQEGGGQGGRRNEQFF
v_gene: TRBV4-1
abundance: once
len: 19
d_gene: NA

CDR3aa: CASAATSGNTIYF
v_gene: TRBV18
abundance: NA
len: 13
d_gene: NA

CDR3aa: CASSGRARGGNQPQHF
v_gene: TRBV2
abundance: NA
len: 16
d_gene: NA

CDR3aa: CASSHRGLDKTDTQYF
v_gene: TRBV5-6
abundance: NA
len: 16
d_gene: TRBD1

CDR3aa: CASSRGLAGTDTQYF
v_gene: TRBV6-5
abundance: NA
len: 15
d_gene: TRBD2

CDR3aa: CASSEALTSGGGETQYF
v_gene: TRBV2
abundance: NA
len: 17
d_gene: TRBD2

CDR3aa: CASRVSGDTDTQYF
v_gene: TRBV5-1
abundance: once
len: 14
d_gene: TRBD2

CDR3aa: CASSDVTGPYEQYF
v_gene: TRBV2
abundance: once
len: 14
d_gene: TRBD1

CDR3aa: CASNAPSATNEKLFF
v_gene: TRBV19
abundance: NA
len: 15
d_gene: NA

CDR3aa: CASSIRAAEKLFF
v_gene: TRBV19
abundance: NA
len: 13
d_gene: NA

CDR3aa: CASRTGQGAQGYTF
v_gene: TRBV19
abundance: few
len: 14
d_gene: TRBD1

CDR3aa: CASSRGEGEQYF
v_gene: TRBV27
abundance: NA
len: 12
d_gene: NA

CDR3aa: CASSDTLAGGNNEQFF
v_gene: TRBV14
abundance: NA
len: 16
d_gene: TRBD2